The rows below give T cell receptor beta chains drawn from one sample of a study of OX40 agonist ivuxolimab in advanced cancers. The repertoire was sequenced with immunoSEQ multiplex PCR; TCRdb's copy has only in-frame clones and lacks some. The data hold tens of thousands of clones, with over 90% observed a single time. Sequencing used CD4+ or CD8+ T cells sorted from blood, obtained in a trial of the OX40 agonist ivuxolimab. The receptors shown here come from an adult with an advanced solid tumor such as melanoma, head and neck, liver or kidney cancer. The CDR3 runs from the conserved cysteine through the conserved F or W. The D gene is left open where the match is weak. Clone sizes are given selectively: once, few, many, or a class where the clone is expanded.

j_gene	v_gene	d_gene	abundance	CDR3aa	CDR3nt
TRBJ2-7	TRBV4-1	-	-	CASSQQGEQYF	TGCGCCAGCAGCCAACAGGGGGAGCAGTACTTC
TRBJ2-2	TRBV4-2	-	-	CASSQPLVEGDTGELFF	TGTGCCAGCAGCCAACCTTTGGTGGAAGGCGACACCGGGGAGCTGTTTTTT
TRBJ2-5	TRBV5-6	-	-	CASSLLRDKPETQYF	TGTGCCAGCAGCTTATTGCGGGACAAACCAGAGACCCAGTACTTC
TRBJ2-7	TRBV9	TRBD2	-	CASSVAPSGSYEQYF	TGTGCCAGCAGCGTAGCTCCTAGCGGGAGCTACGAGCAGTACTTC
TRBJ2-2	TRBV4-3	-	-	CASSQDRTPPGELFF	TGCGCCAGCAGCCAAGATCGGACCCCCCCCGGGGAGCTGTTTTTT
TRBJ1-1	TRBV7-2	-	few	CASSLGQTAEAFF	TGTGCCAGCAGCCTCGGACAGACCGCTGAAGCTTTCTTT
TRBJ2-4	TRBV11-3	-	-	CASSPRRGLNIQYF	TGTGCCAGCAGCCCTCGCCGGGGCTTAAACATTCAGTACTTC
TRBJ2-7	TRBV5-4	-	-	CASSPDDSYEQYF	TGTGCCAGCAGCCCTGATGACAGCTACGAGCAGTACTTC
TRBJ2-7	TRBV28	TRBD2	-	CASISALAGDYEQYF	TGTGCCAGCATCTCCGCACTAGCGGGAGACTACGAGCAGTACTTC
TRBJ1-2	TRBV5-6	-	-	CASSLRTASLGYTF	TGTGCCAGCAGCTTGCGGACCGCCTCGCTGGGCTACACCTTC
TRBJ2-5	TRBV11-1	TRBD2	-	CASSPTRGEETQYF	TGTGCCAGCAGCCCCACCCGGGGGGAGGAGACCCAGTACTTC
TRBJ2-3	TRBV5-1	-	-	CASSLFRESPGTDTQYF	TGCGCCAGCAGCTTGTTCCGGGAGTCGCCCGGCACAGATACGCAGTATTTT
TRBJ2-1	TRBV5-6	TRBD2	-	CASTPGLAEYYNEQFF	TGTGCCAGCACGCCTGGACTAGCGGAATACTACAATGAGCAGTTCTTC
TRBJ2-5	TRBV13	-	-	CASSLGLATQETQYF	TGTGCCAGCAGCTTAGGGCTAGCGACACAAGAGACCCAGTACTTC
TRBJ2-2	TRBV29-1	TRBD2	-	CSAPSGSTGELFF	TGCAGCGCCCCTAGCGGGTCCACCGGGGAGCTGTTTTTT
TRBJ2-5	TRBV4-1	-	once	CASSQDWVGRETQYF	TGCGCCAGCAGCCAAGATTGGGTTGGGAGGGAGACCCAGTACTTC
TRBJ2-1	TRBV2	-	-	CARGAEEYGEQFF	TGTGCCAGGGGGGCTGAGGAATACGGGGAGCAGTTCTTC
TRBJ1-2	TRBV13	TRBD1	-	CASSNTPGGFLYGYTF	TGTGCCAGCAGCAACACTCCAGGGGGCTTCTTGTATGGCTACACCTTC
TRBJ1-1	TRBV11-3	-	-	CASSPGDDWTEAFF	TGTGCCAGCAGCCCCGGGGACGATTGGACTGAAGCTTTCTTT
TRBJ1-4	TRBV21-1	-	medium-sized	CASSKNCQGCREKLFF	TGTGCCAGCAGCAAAAACTGCCAGGGTTGTCGGGAAAAACTGTTTTTT
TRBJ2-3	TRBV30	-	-	CAWSMSSGSTDTQYF	TGTGCCTGGAGTATGTCAAGCGGGAGCACAGATACGCAGTATTTT
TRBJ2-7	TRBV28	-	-	CASSARQREQYF	TGTGCCAGCAGTGCCCGACAGAGAGAGCAGTACTTC
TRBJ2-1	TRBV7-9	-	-	CASSLGGANEQFF	TGTGCCAGCAGCTTAGGTGGGGCAAATGAGCAGTTCTTC
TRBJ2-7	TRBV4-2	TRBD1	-	CASSQRQGYEQYF	TGTGCCAGCAGCCAACGACAGGGCTACGAGCAGTACTTC
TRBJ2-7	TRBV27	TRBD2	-	CASSPFSGPSGRIESYEQYF	TGTGCCAGCAGTCCATTCAGCGGGCCTAGCGGGAGGATCGAATCCTACGAGCAGTACTTC
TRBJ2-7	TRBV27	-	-	CASSPRAYEQYF	TGTGCCAGCTCCCCCCGAGCCTACGAGCAGTACTTC
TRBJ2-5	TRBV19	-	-	CASSIWAVAQETQYF	TGTGCCAGTAGTATTTGGGCGGTAGCACAAGAGACCCAGTACTTC
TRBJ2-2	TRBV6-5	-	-	CASRQYTGELFF	TGTGCCAGCAGGCAGTACACCGGGGAGCTGTTTTTT
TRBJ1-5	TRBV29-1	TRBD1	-	CSVITGTDDPNQPQHF	TGCAGCGTTATAACCGGGACAGACGATCCCAATCAGCCCCAGCATTTT
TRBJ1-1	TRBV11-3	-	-	CASSSLDTEAFF	TGTGCCAGCAGTTCCCTCGACACTGAAGCTTTCTTT
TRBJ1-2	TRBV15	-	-	CATSRGTEKGYGYTF	TGTGCCACCAGCAGAGGTACAGAGAAGGGTTATGGCTACACCTTC
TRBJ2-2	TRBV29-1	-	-	CSVSQWTTNTGELFF	TGCAGCGTCTCACAATGGACAACGAACACCGGGGAGCTGTTTTTT
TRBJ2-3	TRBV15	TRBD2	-	CATSGGLAGNTPRTDTQYF	TGTGCCACCAGCGGAGGACTAGCGGGAAATACCCCGCGCACAGATACGCAGTATTTT
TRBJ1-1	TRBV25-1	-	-	CASSENLANTEAFF	TGTGCCAGCAGTGAAAATCTAGCGAACACTGAAGCTTTCTTT
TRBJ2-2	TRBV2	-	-	CASSQGRNTGELFF	TGTGCCAGCAGTCAGGGTCGGAACACCGGGGAGCTGTTTTTT
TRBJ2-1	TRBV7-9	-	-	CASSFRVDEQFF	TGTGCCAGCAGCTTCCGTGTGGATGAGCAGTTCTTC
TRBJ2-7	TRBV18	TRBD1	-	CASSPTGTGPSYEQYF	TGTGCCAGCTCACCAACCGGGACAGGGCCCTCCTACGAGCAGTACTTC
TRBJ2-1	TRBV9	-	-	CASSPHVSYNEQFF	TGTGCCAGCAGCCCCCACGTCTCCTACAATGAGCAGTTCTTC
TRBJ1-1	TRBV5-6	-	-	CASSLAFGGTEAFF	TGTGCCAGCAGCTTGGCTTTTGGGGGGACTGAAGCTTTCTTT
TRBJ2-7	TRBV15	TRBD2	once	CATSRDRRAGVNYEQYF	TGTGCCACCAGCAGAGATCGTCGAGCGGGAGTTAACTACGAGCAGTACTTC
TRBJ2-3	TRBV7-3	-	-	CASSLRVHTQYF	TGTGCCAGCAGCTTACGAGTACACACGCAGTATTTT
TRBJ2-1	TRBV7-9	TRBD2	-	CASSRGLAGENEQFF	TGTGCCAGCAGTCGTGGACTAGCGGGAGAGAATGAGCAGTTCTTC
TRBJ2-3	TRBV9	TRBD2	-	CASSGSGTAADTQYF	TGTGCCAGCAGCGGTAGCGGGACTGCGGCAGATACGCAGTATTTT
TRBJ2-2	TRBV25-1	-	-	CASSELRGASGELFF	TGTGCCAGCAGTGAATTGAGGGGAGCATCCGGGGAGCTGTTTTTT
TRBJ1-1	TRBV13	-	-	CASSRENTEAFF	TGTGCCAGCAGCCGTGAGAACACTGAAGCTTTCTTT
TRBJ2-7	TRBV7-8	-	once	CASSLAGGLPTYEQYF	TGTGCCAGCAGCTTAGCAGGGGGACTACCCACCTACGAGCAGTACTTC
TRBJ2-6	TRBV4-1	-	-	CASSPSGSGANVLTF	TGCGCCAGCAGCCCATCCGGTTCTGGGGCCAACGTCCTGACTTTC
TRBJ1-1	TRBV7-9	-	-	CASSLSGTEAFF	TGTGCCAGCAGCTTGAGCGGGACTGAAGCTTTCTTT
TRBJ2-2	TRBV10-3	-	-	CAVPKGDTGELFF	TGTGCCGTACCCAAGGGGGACACCGGGGAGCTGTTTTTT
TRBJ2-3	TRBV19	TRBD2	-	CASSISRVSGSTADTQYF	TGTGCCAGTAGTATTTCGCGCGTCAGCGGGAGTACCGCAGATACGCAGTATTTT
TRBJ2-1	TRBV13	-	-	CASTAEIANEQFF	TGTGCCAGCACGGCGGAGATCGCCAATGAGCAGTTCTTC
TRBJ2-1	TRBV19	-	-	CASSSLNYNEQFF	TGTGCCAGTAGTAGCCTGAACTACAATGAGCAGTTCTTC
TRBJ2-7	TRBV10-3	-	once	CAISELSLGSYEQYF	TGTGCCATCAGTGAGCTAAGTCTCGGGTCCTACGAGCAGTACTTC
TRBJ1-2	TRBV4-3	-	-	CASSPRGGGDYGYTF	TGCGCCAGCAGCCCCCGTGGGGGGGGTGACTATGGCTACACCTTC